This passage covers 3 T cell receptor beta chains from one sample sequenced in a study of CD8 T cells in ankylosing spondylitis (dated by TCRdb to 2015 to 2018). Their specific antigens are unknown. The library was made by 5' RACE. The run used an Illumina HiSeq 2500. TCRdb reworked the public reads: Q25 trimming with fastp, MiXCR clone assembly, productive beta chains retained. Under each unique CDR3 protein, matching rows form one entry showing the most common genes and DNA. The sample table lists roughly 490,000 distinct CDR3 sequences, roughly 5.3% of them with a count of one. Clones ranked in the top ten supply approximately 4% of the sample. Here is what the overall study found, with its caveats: A TCR beta motif of several highly homologous amino acid variants appeared characteristic of blood from ankylosing spondylitis patients.

The sample comprised blood, either unsorted or a sorted T cell fraction (not recorded which). These receptors came from a male donor with ankylosing spondylitis.

This clonotype occurred many times. This sequence joins TRBV10-3 and TRBJ2-1; D might be TRBD1 or TRBD2, each matching 5 bases. The CDR3 consists of 15 residues. Trimming cost V 2 bases and J 8 bases, with 16 bases left between them. Germline V lookup: CDR1 ENHRY, CDR2 SYGVKD. CDR3 nucleotides: TGTGCCATCAGTGAGGGACTGGGGCCCTGGGATGAGCAGTTCTTC. It yields the protein CAISEGLGPWDEQFF.

This clonotype was counted ten times or more. The V call is TRBV11-2, the J call TRBJ2-7, with D possibly being TRBD2 (6 bases). Germline V lookup: CDR1 SGHAT, CDR2 FQNNGV. CDR3 length equals 14 residues. Trimming removed 4 bases from V and 6 bases from J, with 16 bases in between. As DNA, the CDR3 is TGTGCCAGCAGCTGGTGGGAGGTCTCAGGCGAGCAGTACTTC. As protein: CASSWWEVSGEQYF.

This clonotype was detected ten times or more. The chain carries TRBV4-2 and TRBJ1-1; no definite D call. The CDR3 is 13 amino acids. V lost 5 bases and J 5 bases, leaving 12 bases between the germline ends. Germline-derived CDR1 and CDR2 are LGHNA and YNFKEQ. The DNA of the CDR3 is TGTGCCAGCAGCAGGGTGATCGAGACTGAAGCTTTCTTT. It is translated as CASSRVIETEAFF.